This T cell receptor (beta chain) was captured in a study of tumor and adjacent non-tumor tissue in lung cancer. The template was RNA from unsorted bulk tissue. This clonotype showed up just a few times. A much bigger clone sits one base away, suggesting this may be a read error. TCRbeta libraries were built with three rounds of nested PCR, modified from ARM-PCR. TCRdb reprocessed the multiplex PCR reads with MiXCR, giving one entry per CDR3 protein. The sample contains roughly 70,000 distinct CDR3 sequences, 55% to 85% of which appear only once. Sequences were obtained from lung tumor tissue. The sequence was collected from a man between 60 and 75 years old with non-small cell lung cancer.

CDR3: CASATSGRYEQYF. CDR3 DNA sequence: TGTGCCAGCGCTACTAGCGGGAGATACGAGCAGTACTTC. This chain joins TRBV6-1 and TRBJ2-7, with 11 bases fitting TRBD2. Trimming cost V 8 bases and J 4 bases; bases outside gene matches: 4. CDR1 is MNHNS, CDR2 SASEGT, per germline. CDR3 length: 13 amino acids.